Detailed here is one T cell receptor beta chain. The data derive from a study of shared T cell receptors in the human thymus. Trimming shortened V by 5 bases and J by 0 bases, and 14 bases separated the two germline ends. Germline assignment: CDR1 SSHAT and CDR2 FNYEAQ (reference sequence). The CDR3 is made up of 16 amino acids. Some clones are missing from TCRdb's copy, which holds only in-frame ones; the method was immunoSEQ multiplex PCR. This sample has under 700,000 clones; 78% occur once, and the top ten carry around 0.012%. The data also belong to a second study, concerning human thymus T cells. That report adds: Having surgery to correct congenital heart defects, healthy Finnish infants acted as the donors. Surgeons resected thymus tissue during corrective heart surgery. It looked as if thymic and blood repertoires used V and J genes in a biased way. A high degree of thymic repertoire overlap among unrelated individuals was reported in related research.

Sequenced material: thymocytes. The rearrangement uses TRBV7-7 and TRBJ1-3; possibly TRBD1 for D (5 bases). This clonotype was sampled from a boy in the first two years of life with a congenital heart defect. The CDR3 DNA reads as TGTGCCAGCAGCCCGAAGACAGATTACTCTGGAAACACCATATATTTT. Translation gives CASSPKTDYSGNTIYF.